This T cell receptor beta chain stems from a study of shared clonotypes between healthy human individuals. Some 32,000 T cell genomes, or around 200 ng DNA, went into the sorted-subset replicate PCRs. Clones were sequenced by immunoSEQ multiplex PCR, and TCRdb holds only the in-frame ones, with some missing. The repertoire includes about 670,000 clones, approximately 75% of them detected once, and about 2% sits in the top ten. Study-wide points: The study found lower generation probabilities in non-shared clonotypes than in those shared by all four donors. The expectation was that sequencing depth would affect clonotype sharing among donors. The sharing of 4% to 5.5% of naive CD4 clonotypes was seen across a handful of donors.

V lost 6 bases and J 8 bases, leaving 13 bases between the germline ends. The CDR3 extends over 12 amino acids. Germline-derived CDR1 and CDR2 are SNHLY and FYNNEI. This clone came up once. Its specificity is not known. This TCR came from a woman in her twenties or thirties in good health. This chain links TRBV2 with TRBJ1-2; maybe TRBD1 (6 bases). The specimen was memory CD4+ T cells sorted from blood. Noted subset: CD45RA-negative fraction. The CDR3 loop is CASSYNREGYTF. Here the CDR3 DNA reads TGTGCCAGCAGCTATAACAGGGAAGGCTACACCTTC.